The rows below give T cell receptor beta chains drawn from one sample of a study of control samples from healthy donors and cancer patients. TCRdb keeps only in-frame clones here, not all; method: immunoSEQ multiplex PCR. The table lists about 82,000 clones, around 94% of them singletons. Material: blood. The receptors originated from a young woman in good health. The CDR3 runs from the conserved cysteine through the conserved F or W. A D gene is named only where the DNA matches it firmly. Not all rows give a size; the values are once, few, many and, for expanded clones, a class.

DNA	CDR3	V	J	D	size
TGTGCCAGTAGTAACGGGGTGAACACTGAAGCTTTCTTT	CASSNGVNTEAFF	TRBV19	TRBJ1-1	NA	NA
TGTGCCAGCAGCACATCATCAAGCACAGATACGCAGTATTTT	CASSTSSSTDTQYF	TRBV7-2	TRBJ2-3	NA	NA
TGTGCCAGCAGCTTGCCTCTGAACACTGAAGCTTTCTTT	CASSLPLNTEAFF	TRBV5-6	TRBJ1-1	NA	NA
TGTGCCAGCAGCTTCTTATCTTTAGGACCCCGCCGTGGAGAGCAGTACTTC	CASSFLSLGPRRGEQYF	TRBV5-6	TRBJ2-7	NA	few
TGTGCCAGCAGCTTAGGGCGACAGGGTGAAAAACTGTTTTTT	CASSLGRQGEKLFF	TRBV7-2	TRBJ1-4	TRBD1	NA
TGTGCCAGCAGCCAAGCGGTGGGGACTCTGAACACCGGGGAGCTGTTTTTT	CASSQAVGTLNTGELFF	TRBV3-1/TRBV3-2	TRBJ2-2	NA	NA
TGTGCCAGCAGCGATCCGGGACTACCAACCTACGAGCAGTACTTC	CASSDPGLPTYEQYF	TRBV7-9	TRBJ2-7	TRBD2	NA
TGTGCCAGCAGCCCGACTAGCGGGAGGGCTCTTGGCACAGATACGCAGTATTTT	CASSPTSGRALGTDTQYF	TRBV3-1/TRBV3-2	TRBJ2-3	TRBD2	NA
TGTGCCAGTAGGGCGGCAGGGGGCTATGGCTACACCTTC	CASRAAGGYGYTF	TRBV19	TRBJ1-2	TRBD1	NA
TGTGCCACCAGCAGAGAAAATCAGCCCCAGCATTTT	CATSRENQPQHF	TRBV15	TRBJ1-5	NA	NA
TGCGCCAGCAGCTTGTGGCCTGCTAGCGGGGGGGCCAACACCGGGGAGCTGTTTTTT	CASSLWPASGGANTGELFF	TRBV5-1	TRBJ2-2	TRBD2	NA
TGCGCCAGCAGCATTGACAGGGGGCGTTCTGGCTACACCTTC	CASSIDRGRSGYTF	TRBV5-1	TRBJ1-2	TRBD1	NA
TGTGCCAGCAGCTTGAGGCAGGCTAACACTGAAGCTTTCTTT	CASSLRQANTEAFF	TRBV5-4	TRBJ1-1	NA	NA
TGTGCCAGCAGCCTTGACAGTGCGGGCTACACCTTC	CASSLDSAGYTF	TRBV7-9	TRBJ1-2	NA	NA
TGTGCCAGCAGTTTATCGGGGGGGGGATGGCAGCCCCAGCATTTT	CASSLSGGGWQPQHF	TRBV27	TRBJ1-5	NA	NA
TGTGCCAGCAGTTATGTGAACACCATATATTTT	CASSYVNTIYF	TRBV6-2/TRBV6-3	TRBJ1-3	NA	NA
TGTGCCAGCAGCGTAGACAGCATACCTTACAATGAGCAGTTCTTC	CASSVDSIPYNEQFF	TRBV28	TRBJ2-1	NA	NA
TGTGCCAGCAGTGACTCACGACAGGAGCTACTCATTAGCAATCAGCCCCAGCATTTT	CASSDSRQELLISNQPQHF	TRBV6-4	TRBJ1-5	NA	NA
TGCGCCAGCAGCCAAGATCAAACCCGCAGGGGGGGTCCCCAGCATTTT	CASSQDQTRRGGPQHF	TRBV4-1	TRBJ1-5	TRBD1	NA
TGTGCCAGCAGCTTAATCGGGGCCAATCGAGGAGAACTGTTTTTT	CASSLIGANRGELFF	TRBV7-2	TRBJ1-4	NA	NA
TGCGCCAGCAGCCAAGAAAATCTGAGCGGGGAGCTGTTTTTT	CASSQENLSGELFF	TRBV4-1	TRBJ2-2	NA	NA
TGTGCCAGCAGCCAAGAATCCGGGAGCTCCTACGAGCAGTACTTC	CASSQESGSSYEQYF	TRBV4-2	TRBJ2-7	NA	NA
TGTGCCAGCAGCGTAGCGGACAGCACCTACGAGCAGTACTTC	CASSVADSTYEQYF	TRBV9	TRBJ2-7	NA	NA
TGTGCCAGTAGTTTCCAGTGGGGCAATCAGCCCCAGCATTTT	CASSFQWGNQPQHF	TRBV19	TRBJ1-5	NA	NA
TGTGCCACCAGCAGAGACCTCCCGGCGGCTTTCTTT	CATSRDLPAAFF	TRBV15	TRBJ1-1	NA	NA
TGCGCCAGCAGTGACTTGGTGAACACTGAAGCTTTCTTT	CASSDLVNTEAFF	TRBV10-2	TRBJ1-1	NA	once
TGTGCCAGCAGCCCCCCGGTAAGCGCCTACGAGCAGTACTTC	CASSPPVSAYEQYF	TRBV7-9	TRBJ2-7	NA	NA
TGTGCCAGCAGTCCAGCTCAGGGTTTCAATCAGCCCCAGCATTTT	CASSPAQGFNQPQHF	TRBV28	TRBJ1-5	NA	NA
TGTGCCAGCAGTCCCTATTTAGACAGCAACGACTACAATGAGCAGTTCTTC	CASSPYLDSNDYNEQFF	TRBV6-6	TRBJ2-1	NA	few
TGTGCCAGCAGTGAAAGGAGGGGGGCCGTAGAGACCCAGTACTTC	CASSERRGAVETQYF	TRBV2	TRBJ2-5	NA	NA
TGTGCCAGTAGTACCAACCGGGACCCCGGACTTTCACCCCTCCACTTT	CASSTNRDPGLSPLHF	TRBV19	TRBJ1-6	NA	NA
TGTGCCAGCAGTCGCGCCCTACTAGCGGGCCGAGGGACCGGGGAGCTGTTTTTT	CASSRALLAGRGTGELFF	TRBV6-2/TRBV6-3	TRBJ2-2	TRBD2	once
TGCGCCAGCAGCGAGGGACTAGGGCAGACCCAGTACTTC	CASSEGLGQTQYF	TRBV5-1	TRBJ2-5	TRBD2	once
TGCGCCAGCAGCCCCGTCCGGATAGTGGGGGACGCCGGGGAGCTGTTTTTT	CASSPVRIVGDAGELFF	TRBV4-3	TRBJ2-2	NA	NA
TGTGCCAGCCATGCAACCCAGCGGGGGTTCGAATCCTACGAGCAGTACTTC	CASHATQRGFESYEQYF	TRBV5-3	TRBJ2-7	TRBD2	NA
TGTGCCAGCAGCGTAGCGACGACAGGGGTTGGAAACACCATATATTTT	CASSVATTGVGNTIYF	TRBV9	TRBJ1-3	TRBD1	NA
TGTGCCAGCAGGTCAGGGGGAAGCAATCAGCCCCAGCATTTT	CASRSGGSNQPQHF	TRBV6-5	TRBJ1-5	TRBD1	NA
TGTGCCAGCAGCGTGTTCGGGACTTCTCAAGAGACCCAGTACTTC	CASSVFGTSQETQYF	TRBV9	TRBJ2-5	NA	NA
TGTGCCAGCAGCTTGGAAATTGGGACAGTTGTTTCCTACGAGCAGTACTTC	CASSLEIGTVVSYEQYF	TRBV5-6	TRBJ2-7	TRBD1	NA
TGTGCCAGCAGCGGTATCCGGGACGAGCAGTACTTC	CASSGIRDEQYF	TRBV9	TRBJ2-7	NA	NA
TGTGCCAGTAGTGTTGGCGGGGTAACAATCCAAGAGACCCAGTACTTC	CASSVGGVTIQETQYF	TRBV19	TRBJ2-5	NA	NA
TGTGCCAGCAGCTTACTAGCGGGGTACGAGCAGTACTTC	CASSLLAGYEQYF	TRBV7-9	TRBJ2-7	TRBD2	NA
TGTGCCAGCAGCCCACCAGGGGGGCCTTACAATGAGCAGTTCTTC	CASSPPGGPYNEQFF	TRBV7-3	TRBJ2-1	NA	NA
TGTGCCACCAGCAGAGATCATGGGGTCTCTGGAAACACCATATATTTT	CATSRDHGVSGNTIYF	TRBV15	TRBJ1-3	NA	NA
TGTGCCAGCAGCCCCCGACTAGCGGCGGTCGCGCAGTATTTT	CASSPRLAAVAQYF	TRBV3-1/TRBV3-2	TRBJ2-3	TRBD2	NA
TGTGCCATCAGTGAGTCGGAATCTAGCGGTGAGCCCTACGAGCAGTACTTC	CAISESESSGEPYEQYF	TRBV10-3	TRBJ2-7	TRBD2	NA
TGTGCCAGCACCACAGAAGGGACAGGGAACACTGAAGCTTTCTTT	CASTTEGTGNTEAFF	TRBV27	TRBJ1-1	TRBD1	NA
TGTGCCAGCAGCCCCCGGCCGTTGGGTCCTGATGAAGCTTTCTTT	CASSPRPLGPDEAFF	TRBV9	TRBJ1-1	NA	NA
TGTGCCAGCAGGATAACAGGGTCGAACACTGAAGCTTTCTTT	CASRITGSNTEAFF	TRBV28	TRBJ1-1	NA	once
TGTGCCAGCAGCCCCACCGACAGTGAGGACGAGCAGTACTTC	CASSPTDSEDEQYF	TRBV7-9	TRBJ2-7	NA	NA
TGCGCCGCCAGAGAGTGCTACGAGCAGTACTTC	CAARECYEQYF	TRBV23-1	TRBJ2-7	NA	NA
TGTGCCAGCGTACTCGCGACGGGCAGTAATTCACCCCTCCACTTT	CASVLATGSNSPLHF	TRBV7-9	TRBJ1-6	NA	NA
TGTGCCAGCAGTGTAGGTCCGGATTCACCCCTCCACTTT	CASSVGPDSPLHF	TRBV6-4	TRBJ1-6	NA	NA
TGTGCCAGCGAAACAGGTCCAGGAGGTGAAAAACTGTTTTTT	CASETGPGGEKLFF	TRBV2	TRBJ1-4	NA	NA
TGCGCCAGCAGCTTGGATGGCCAGGGAAGAGATACGCAGTATTTT	CASSLDGQGRDTQYF	TRBV5-1	TRBJ2-3	NA	NA